This T cell receptor beta chain emerged from a study of vaccination and CD4 T cells after COVID-19. About the study: PCR on nasal swabs identified SARS-CoV-2 in convalescent patients, of whom some ten were mild and one severe. Six males and four females, two Hispanic, made up the convalescents. Cells were stimulated with overlapping spike peptide pools from SARS-CoV-2, HCoV-NL63, HCoV-OC43 and HCoV-229E.

The assay that was used to sequence DNA from cultured CD4+ T cells was the Oncomine TCR Beta short-read assay. TCRdb independently ran MiXCR on the PCR reads; one entry per CDR3 protein. This sample yields about 13,000 distinct CDR3 sequences, of which around half are seen a single time; 10% to 15% belongs to the top ten. The study, taken as a whole, reports: Going from approximately 21 to 38, median SARS-CoV-2-reactive clonotypes did not rise significantly.

Treatment reported: approximately 10-day PBMC culture with coronavirus spike peptide pools or control peptides (ViraFEST assay). Germline V gives CDR1 GTSNPN, CDR2 SVGIG (reference sequence). The CDR3 runs to 13 residues. With 2 bases clipped from V and 4 bases from J, the junction kept 3 bases outside the gene matches. As to this clonotype: What it binds is unknown.

Sequences were obtained from CD4+ T cells from blood, cultured in vitro. The genes are TRBV30 and TRBJ1-1, with TRBD1 identical over 8 bases. The TCR sequence derives from a human donor who had recovered from COVID-19. In DNA form, the CDR3 reads TGTGCCTGGAGTTCACAGGGGGTCACTGAAGCTTTCTTT. This gives the protein CAWSSQGVTEAFF.